The next 5 T cell receptor beta chains were all read from a single sample in a study of T-cell reconstitution after alpha-beta-depleted transplantation in children. The TCRbeta library was prepared with unique molecular identifiers. TCRdb recomputed calls from the PCR reads with MiXCR, one row per CDR3 protein. The table includes roughly 500,000 distinct CDR3 sequences, about 16% detected once. The sequenced sample was PBMCs from the stem cell graft donor, obtained from the stem cell graft. These receptors all stem from a human donor who donated a stem cell graft to a child with acute lymphoblastic leukemia.

The chain couples TRBV2 to TRBJ2-2, with 10 bases identical to TRBD1. Germline CDR1 reads SNHLY; CDR2 reads FYNNEI. CDR3 length: 17 amino acids. V trimming: 2 bases; J trimming: 0 bases; junction bases outside the gene matches: 3. Here the CDR3 reads CASSERTGGANTGELFF. The CDR3 nucleotides read TGTGCCAGCAGTGAAAGGACAGGGGGAGCGAACACCGGGGAGCTGTTTTTT. Drawing the rest from reference TRBV2 and TRBJ2-2, the complete variable domain is EPEVTQTPSHQVTQMGQEVILRCVPISNHLYFYWYRQILGQKVEFLVSFYNNEISEKSEIFDDQFSVERPDGSNFTLKIRSTKLEDSAMYFCASSERTGGANTGELFFGEGSRLTVL.

V and J are TRBV29-1 and TRBJ2-7; a possible D gene is TRBD1 (5 bases). The length of the CDR3 is 13 residues. Germline loops: CDR1 SQVTM, CDR2 ANQGSEA. The V end lost 4 bases, the J end lost 5 bases, and 15 bases lay between the germline ends. DNA of the CDR3: TGCAGCGTTGGACAGTACCCTCCCAACGAGCAGTACTTC. Translating gives CSVGQYPPNEQYF.

The chain recombines TRBV29-1 with TRBJ1-2; D is ambiguous. Germline V gene lookup returns CDR1 SQVTM and CDR2 ANQGSEA. V was pared by 3 bases and J by 4 bases, with 6 bases between. CDR3 length: 11 residues. CDR3 amino acids: CSVDSAYGYTF. The CDR3 DNA sequence: TGCAGCGTTGACAGCGCCTATGGCTACACCTTC.

In this sample, this clonotype turned up a few times. This sequence joins TRBV9 and TRBJ1-6, with D unresolved. V lost 5 bases and J 4 bases, leaving 16 bases between the germline ends. This CDR3 has 16 amino acids. Germline assignment: CDR1 SGDLS and CDR2 YYNGEE. The CDR3 DNA is TGTGCCAGCAGGTACCTCTACGGCGAGTATAATTCACCCCTCCACTTT. Its protein is CASRYLYGEYNSPLHF.

The rearrangement uses TRBV29-1 and TRBJ2-7, with TRBD1 matching 8 bases. The J segment lost 3 bases and the V segment lost 3 bases, leaving 4 bases of the junction unmatched. The length of the CDR3 is 13 residues. Germline V CDR1 and CDR2: SQVTM, ANQGSEA. The CDR3 DNA reads as TGCAGCGTTGAGGCAGGGGGCCTCTACGAGCAGTACTTC. Protein: CSVEAGGLYEQYF.